The sequence of this T cell receptor beta chain was determined in a study of blood T cell repertoires in COVID-19. Clones were read by immunoSEQ multiplex PCR, and TCRdb kept only the in-frame ones, dropping some. The table has 90,000 to 150,000 clones, more than 85% seen once. The germline V gene encodes CDR1 SEHNR and CDR2 FQNEAQ (reference sequence). CDR3 length equals 16 residues. Trimming took 7 bases from V and 8 from J, leaving 26 bases between them. The sequence derives from a human donor with acute or convalescent COVID-19. The donor label of this sample is uncertain. This chain links TRBV7-9 with TRBJ1-2; D is undetermined. The sequenced sample consisted of peripheral blood. CDR3 DNA: TGTGCCAGCATCCGGGTCCCCCCCGACGGTTACTTAGGCTACACCTTC. Protein: CASIRVPPDGYLGYTF.